Given below is one TCR beta chain in context. Its target is not known. This sample was included in a study of cytomegalovirus exposure and HLA in healthy donors. Study conclusions and caveats: The authors later found TCR association rates varying by HLA locus, with DRB1 most and HLA-C fewest.

The CDR3 length is 15 residues. CDR1 and CDR2 from the germline V gene are GTSNPN and SVGIG (reference sequence). The junction had 10 bases not matched to a gene; V was cut back by 4 bases and J by 2 bases. Primers included in the PCR were 60 Vbeta and 13 Jbeta primers. The table came from immunoSEQ multiplex PCR; TCRdb's copy has only in-frame clones and leaves some out. Found here are tens of thousands of clones, 70% to 75% of them singletons; the top ten hold 9.5% to 12%. The genes are TRBV30 and TRBJ1-1, with 7 positions matching TRBD1. This receptor was taken from a human donor in good health. The sample comprised PBMCs. The CDR3 reads CAWTPPGTANTEAFF. In DNA, the CDR3 is TGTGCCTGGACCCCGCCCGGGACAGCCAACACTGAAGCTTTCTTT.